This T cell receptor beta chain was identified in a study of spatial heterogeneity in lung cancer. Study at large: At a median of roughly 26 months after resection, follow-up PBMC samples were sequenced when available.

The study's findings and limits: Among blood samples, ubiquitous expanded tumor TCRs appeared more at resection than at follow-up.

Individual TCR cDNA molecules each bore their own unique molecular identifier. Using its own MiXCR run on the 5' RACE reads, TCRdb lists one record per CDR3 protein. Of 45,000 to 55,000 distinct CDR3 sequences listed, 12% are singletons. This clonotype was seen a handful of times. Its target is not known. CDR3 length equals 13 residues. Per germline, CDR1 SGHTA and CDR2 FQGNSA. Deletions cut 5 bases from V and 5 bases from J, with 12 bases between. The time point here: blood at routine non-recurrence follow-up after resection. The clonotype was recovered from a male donor with early-stage non-small cell lung cancer. The chain has TRBV7-2 and TRBJ2-5; D gene ambiguous. The sequenced sample was PBMCs, obtained at follow-up. In DNA, the CDR3 is TGTGCCAGCAGCGTTGGGCAAATGGAGACCCAGTACTTC. Protein sequence: CASSVGQMETQYF. Full variable domain (outside the CDR3, taken from reference TRBV7-2 and TRBJ2-5): GAGVSQSPSNKVTEKGKDVELRCDPISGHTALYWYRQSLGQGLEFLIYFQGNSAPDKSGLPSDRFSAERTGGSVSTLTIQRTQQEDSAVYLCASSVGQMETQYFGPGTRLLVL.